This T cell receptor beta chain was observed in a study of shared clonotypes between healthy human individuals. Study summary: The donor pool was made up of two women and a few men aged 18 to 49. Every donor yielded three CD4 naive, three CD4 memory, two CD8 naive and one CD8 memory plate.

TCRdb's table, derived via immunoSEQ multiplex PCR, lists solely in-frame clones and lacks some. The sample yields more than 850,000 clones, around 82% seen once. The study separated CD4+ cells into CD45RA+ naive and CD45RA-negative memory subsets. Sequencing was performed on memory CD4+ T cells from PBMCs. The subset here: CD45RA-negative fraction. The clonotype was recovered from a young man in good health. Some clones in this sample may be carry-over from other donors' samples.

CDR3 protein: CASSEFWQGQPQHF. The CDR3 bases are TGTGCCAGCAGTGAGTTTTGGCAGGGCCAGCCCCAGCATTTT. This sequence joins TRBV2 and TRBJ1-5; weak D call: TRBD1 (5 bases). The germline V gene encodes CDR1 SNHLY and CDR2 FYNNEI. V lost 3 bases to trimming and J lost 7 bases, with 13 bases between them. This CDR3 region has 14 residues.